The clone carrying this T cell receptor beta chain is medium-sized by share. The antigen is not known. CDR3 length: 17 amino acids. Looked up from germline, CDR1 is LGHNA and CDR2 is YNFKEQ. Trimming at V came to 0 bases and at J to 4 bases, leaving 8 bases not matched to a gene. The sample belongs to a study of circulating CD8 cells and anti-PD-1 response in melanoma. The wider study: Response groups: complete/partial responders versus stable/progressive non-responders. Study observations and caveats: Patients included both untreated and previously treated individuals. Diversity ranked highest in DNEG and lowest in TIGIT subsets.

Live CD3+CD8+TCRalphabeta+ cells were sorted into four subsets by PD-1 and/or TIGIT. Each library started from around 15 ng of total RNA using the QIAseq Immune Repertoire TCR panel. Each CDR3 protein is one row after TCRdb ran MiXCR on the reads. In the table there are under 700 distinct CDR3 sequences, roughly 7.7% of which are singletons. The starting material was CD8+ T cells from PBMCs, obtained at baseline or after one month of anti-PD-1 therapy (not recorded which). The sequence derives from a human donor with melanoma. The chain combines TRBV4-2 with TRBJ1-5; 8 positions agree with TRBD1. Written as DNA, the CDR3 is TGTGCCAGCAGCCAAGAGGTTCCAGGGGGCCCTAATCAGCCCCAGCATTTT. Translation: CASSQEVPGGPNQPQHF.